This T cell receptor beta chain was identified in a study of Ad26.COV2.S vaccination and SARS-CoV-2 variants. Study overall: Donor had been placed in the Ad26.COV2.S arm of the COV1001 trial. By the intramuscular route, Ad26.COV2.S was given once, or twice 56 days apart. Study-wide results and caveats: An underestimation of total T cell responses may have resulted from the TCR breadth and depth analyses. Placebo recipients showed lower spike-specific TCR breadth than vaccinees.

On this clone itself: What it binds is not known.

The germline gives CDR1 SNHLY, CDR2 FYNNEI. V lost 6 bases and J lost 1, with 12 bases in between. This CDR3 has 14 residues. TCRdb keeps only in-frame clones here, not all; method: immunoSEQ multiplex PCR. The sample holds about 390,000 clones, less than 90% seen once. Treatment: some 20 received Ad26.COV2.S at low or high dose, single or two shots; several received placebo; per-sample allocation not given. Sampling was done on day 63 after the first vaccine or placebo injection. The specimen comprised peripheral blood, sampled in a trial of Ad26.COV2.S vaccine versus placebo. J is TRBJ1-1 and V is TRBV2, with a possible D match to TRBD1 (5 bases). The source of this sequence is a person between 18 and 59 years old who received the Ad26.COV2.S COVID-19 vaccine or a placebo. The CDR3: CASSPTATNTEAFF. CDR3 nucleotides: TGTGCCAGCAGCCCGACAGCCACGAACACTGAAGCTTTCTTT.